Shown below are 29 T cell receptor beta chains from a single sample sequenced in a study of blood T cells in healthy people across ages. With a J-beta primer mix and a sample-barcoded 5' primer, a second PCR ran about 7 to 12 cycles. TCRdb reprocessed the 5' RACE reads via MiXCR and lists one record per CDR3 protein. The top ten clones hold roughly 8.2% of a sample with some 1.5 million distinct CDR3 sequences, about 28% of them seen once. The sequenced sample consisted of blood. Source of these receptors: a young woman in good health.

This clonotype was counted only a few times. The chain has TRBV7-9 and TRBJ1-2; no clear D gene. CDR3 length: 15 amino acids. The V gene's germline CDR1 is SEHNR and CDR2 FQNEAQ (reference sequence). V lost 3 bases, J lost 2 bases, and 13 bases lay in between. Here the CDR3 reads CASSLGLADNYGYTF. The CDR3 bases are TGTGCCAGCAGCTTGGGTTTGGCAGACAACTATGGCTACACCTTC.

The chain combines TRBV5-1 with TRBJ2-1; either TRBD1 or TRBD2 may supply D (8 bases each). The CDR3 is made up of 15 amino acids. Trimming pared 4 bases from V and 4 bases from J, leaving 15 bases between. Germline assignment: CDR1 SGHRS and CDR2 YFSETQ. The CDR3: CASSRSGTGYNEQFF. CDR3 in DNA: TGCGCCAGCAGCCGTAGCGGGACAGGTTACAATGAGCAGTTCTTC.

This clonotype was picked up a small number of times. The chain couples TRBV29-1 to TRBJ2-7; D ambiguous. V dropped 4 bases and J dropped 0 bases, with 7 bases sitting between them. Germline V gene data show CDR1 as SQVTM and CDR2 as ANQGSEA. This CDR3 region has 12 residues. The CDR3 is CSVGSSSYEQYF. Written as DNA, the CDR3 is TGCAGCGTTGGTAGTAGCTCCTACGAGCAGTACTTC.

This clonotype turned up a few times. The chain links TRBV15 to TRBJ2-1, with D perhaps TRBD2 (5 bases). V gave up 1 base and J gave up 7 bases, with 8 bases separating them. The CDR3 is 13 amino acids. Germline CDR1 is LNHNV and CDR2 is YYDKDF (reference sequence). CDR3 amino acids: CATSRGEWNEQFF. CDR3 in DNA: TGTGCCACCAGCAGAGGGGAGTGGAATGAGCAGTTCTTC.

This chain uses TRBV2 with TRBJ2-5, with 11 bases fitting TRBD2. V was clipped by 5 bases and J by 5 bases; unmatched bases: 7. In germline, CDR1 is SNHLY, CDR2 FYNNEI. The CDR3 consists of 15 residues. DNA of the CDR3: TGTGCCAGCAGTATAGCGGGGGGGCCTGAGGAGACCCAGTACTTC. As protein: CASSIAGGPEETQYF.

For this clonotype: This clone may be a read error of a much larger clone one base away. The chain employs TRBV7-2 and TRBJ2-5; D is undetermined. V was pared by 6 bases and J by 2 bases, with 7 bases between. CDR1 is SGHTA, CDR2 FQGNSA, per germline. The CDR3 runs to 12 residues. In nucleotides, the CDR3 is TGTGCCAGCAGGGTGGGGCAAGAGACCCAGTACTTC. Protein: CASRVGQETQYF.

In this sample, this clonotype turned up a few times. The chain combines TRBV14 with TRBJ2-2; possible D gene TRBD2, 5 bases. With 4 bases removed from V and 5 bases from J, the gap between germline ends came to 11 bases. CDR1 and CDR2 (germline): SGHDN, FVKESK. CDR3 length: 14 amino acids. This CDR3 reads CASSLGWRTGELFF. For the CDR3, the DNA is TGTGCCAGCAGCCTAGGGTGGAGGACCGGGGAGCTGTTTTTT.

This chain uses TRBV6-5 with TRBJ1-1; no reliable D call. This CDR3 comprises 15 residues. The ends were cut back, 5 bases at V and 0 bases at J, with 13 bases in the middle. The germline CDR1 and CDR2 sequences are MNHEY and SVGAGI. The CDR3 nucleotides read TGTGCCAGCAGTACCCGCTGGCGAATGAACACTGAAGCTTTCTTT. Amino acids: CASSTRWRMNTEAFF.

This clonotype has only one observation. Mismatch with germline at one junction end may stem from a read error. The chain couples TRBV12-3 or TRBV12-4 to TRBJ2-7; D ambiguous. CDR3 length equals 14 residues. The CDR3 sequence is CAGSLRAASYEQYF. In DNA form, the CDR3 reads TGTGCCGGCAGCTTAAGGGCAGCCTCCTACGAGCAGTACTTC.

Of note for this clonotype: The junction does not match germline at one end; this may be a read error. The rearrangement uses TRBV13 and TRBJ2-1; D unclear. Germline V gene sequence: CDR1 PRHDT, CDR2 FYEKMQ (reference sequence). The CDR3 has 11 residues. The CDR3 coding sequence is TGTACCAGCAGTCAGCGCAATGAGCAGTTCTTC. It codes for CTSSQRNEQFF.

This clonotype was found a few times. The rearrangement joins TRBV12-3 or TRBV12-4 to TRBJ2-1; D not resolved. V was shortened by 5 bases and J by 0 bases, with 17 bases between the two germline ends. This CDR3 is built from 17 residues. CDR3 loop: CASSPYPPWDSYNEQFF. The CDR3 bases are TGTGCCAGCAGTCCATATCCCCCGTGGGACTCCTACAATGAGCAGTTCTTC.

This rearrangement joins TRBV9 to TRBJ2-5, with TRBD2 identical over 8 bases. The length of the CDR3 is 16 residues. CDR1 and CDR2 (germline): SGDLS, YYNGEE. The V gene end was trimmed by 2 bases and the J gene end by 7 bases; junction bases not matched to a gene: 13. This CDR3 reads CASSVGFRTSGGTQYF. In DNA form, the CDR3 reads TGTGCCAGCAGCGTTGGATTTAGAACTAGCGGTGGGACCCAGTACTTC.

The chain uses TRBV5-5 and TRBJ1-2, with 7 bases aligning to TRBD1. Per germline, CDR1 SGHKS and CDR2 YYEKEE (reference sequence). V was clipped by 2 bases and J by 8 bases; unmatched bases: 9. This CDR3 spans 14 amino acids. As DNA, the CDR3 is TGTGCCAGCAGCTTCTCCTGGCAGGGACAGGGCTACACCTTC. Translating gives CASSFSWQGQGYTF.

A few counts support this clonotype. V gene TRBV15 combines with J gene TRBJ1-5; D not certain. The germline V and J ends were trimmed by 1 base and 2 bases, with 12 bases remaining between them. The CDR3 sequence is 16 residues long. From germline, CDR1 is LNHNV and CDR2 YYDKDF (reference sequence). In DNA, the CDR3 is TGTGCCACCAGCAGAGCCATAACAGTTGGCAATCAGCCCCAGCATTTT. It codes for CATSRAITVGNQPQHF.

The chain recombines TRBV7-3 with TRBJ2-1; tentatively, D is TRBD2 (6 bases). Germline CDR1 and CDR2: SGHTA and FQGTGA. The CDR3 runs 14 residues. V dropped 4 bases and J dropped 8 bases, with 15 bases sitting between them. CDR3 protein: CASSWGGAGDEQFF. The DNA of the CDR3 is TGTGCCAGCAGCTGGGGCGGGGCTGGGGATGAGCAGTTCTTC.

This clonotype came up a few times. The J gene is TRBJ2-1, the V gene TRBV7-2; D perhaps matches TRBD1 (6 bases). The germline gives CDR1 SGHTA, CDR2 FQGNSA. The CDR3 has 13 residues. The V gene lost 4 bases and the J gene lost 9 bases, with 13 bases spanning the gap. CDR3 bases: TGTGCCAGCAGCTGGACAGCGAGAACTGAGCAGTTCTTC. Protein: CASSWTARTEQFF.

This clonotype turned up a few times. This chain joins TRBV14 and TRBJ1-1; D is perhaps TRBD1 (5 bases). Germline values: CDR1 SGHDN, CDR2 FVKESK. This CDR3 spans 15 amino acids. Trimming pared 3 bases from V and 1 base from J, leaving 12 bases between. Here the CDR3 DNA reads TGTGCCAGCAGCCATCCGGGACGGAGGAACACTGAAGCTTTCTTT. Translating it yields CASSHPGRRNTEAFF.

The chain has TRBV7-9 and TRBJ1-4, with 7 bases identical to TRBD1. V trimming: 5 bases; J trimming: 14 bases; junction bases outside the gene matches: 8. The V gene's germline CDR1 is SEHNR and CDR2 FQNEAQ (reference sequence). CDR3 length: 12 amino acids. Here the CDR3 reads CASSNQGQALFF. CDR3 DNA sequence: TGTGCCAGCAGCAACCAAGGACAGGCTCTGTTTTTT.

This chain uses TRBV19 with TRBJ2-5; possible D gene TRBD1, 7 bases. The CDR3 length is 15 residues. Trimming took 1 base from V and 4 from J, leaving 13 bases between them. The V gene's germline CDR1 is LNHDA and CDR2 SQIVND (reference sequence). Here the CDR3 reads CASSIAEGAGETQYF. Here the CDR3 DNA reads TGTGCCAGTAGTATAGCGGAGGGGGCGGGAGAGACCCAGTACTTC.

The V gene is TRBV20-1, the J gene TRBJ1-5; D unresolved. From germline, CDR1 is DFQATT and CDR2 SNEGSKA (reference sequence). The CDR3 runs to 12 residues. Trimming removed 7 bases at V and 6 bases at J, with 13 bases between. The DNA for the CDR3 is TGCAGTGGGCCAGAGAGCTGTCAGCCCCAGCATTTT. This codes for CSGPESCQPQHF.

This clonotype came up a few times. The CDR3 region is CASSADRGFISGANVLTF. In DNA form, the CDR3 reads TGTGCCAGCAGCGCGGACAGGGGGTTTATCTCTGGGGCCAACGTCCTGACTTTC. The rearrangement uses TRBV7-9 and TRBJ2-6, with TRBD1 matching over 10 bases. CDR1 is SEHNR and CDR2 is FQNEAQ in the germline V gene (reference sequence). The CDR3 has 18 residues. V gave up 5 bases and J gave up 0 bases; unmatched junction bases: 7.

This clonotype came up many times. V and J are TRBV7-2 and TRBJ2-3; 10 bases map to TRBD2. CDR3 length: 17 amino acids. Germline CDR1 reads SGHTA; CDR2 reads FQGNSA. The trim removed 3 bases at V and 5 bases at J, leaving 11 bases unmatched. The CDR3 DNA reads TGTGCCAGCAGCTTGGGGCGGCTAGCGGGAGTGATAGATACGCAGTATTTT. This gives the protein CASSLGRLAGVIDTQYF.

This clonotype was counted a few times. This chain connects TRBV5-1 to TRBJ2-1, with a weak D call TRBD2 (5 bases). Trimming removed 4 bases from V and 6 bases from J, with 17 bases in between. This CDR3 spans 15 amino acids. The germline gives CDR1 SGHRS, CDR2 YFSETQ. The DNA of the CDR3 is TGCGCCAGCAGCCCTCTAGCTTCGAGAAGCAATGAGCAGTTCTTC. It yields the protein CASSPLASRSNEQFF. Combining the CDR3 with reference TRBV5-1 and TRBJ2-1 gives the whole variable domain KAGVTQTPRYLIKTRGQQVTLSCSPISGHRSVSWYQQTPGQGLQFLFEYFSETQRNKGNFPGRFSGRQFSNSRSEMNVSTLELGDSALYLCASSPLASRSNEQFFGPGTRLTVL.

Points on this clonotype: The junction departs from germline at one end; a sequencing error may be responsible. The chain recombines TRBV12-3 or TRBV12-4 with TRBJ1-2; 7 nucleotides match TRBD1. This CDR3 is 13 amino acids long. The chain's CDR3 is CANSLEGALGYTF. In DNA form, the CDR3 reads TGTGCCAACAGTTTAGAGGGGGCGCTGGGCTACACCTTC.

This clonotype was seen a few times. The chain joins TRBV2 to TRBJ2-3; 8 bases line up with TRBD2. V shed 3 bases, J shed 5 bases, and the junction held 10 bases outside the gene matches. The CDR3 totals 16 residues. From germline, CDR1 is SNHLY and CDR2 FYNNEI. The CDR3 DNA sequence: TGTGCCAGCAGTGACAGGAGCGGGAGAGTAGGAGATACGCAGTATTTT. It translates to CASSDRSGRVGDTQYF.

This clonotype was counted only a few times. The J gene is TRBJ1-5, the V gene TRBV7-2; 9 nucleotides agree with TRBD1. Germline lookup yields CDR1 SGHTA and CDR2 FQGNSA. V gave up 5 bases and J gave up 5 bases; unmatched junction bases: 4. This CDR3 contains 14 residues. The CDR3 region has the DNA TGTGCCAGCAGCGCCGGGACAGGGCATCAGCCCCAGCATTTT. It encodes CASSAGTGHQPQHF.

This rearrangement joins TRBV7-9 to TRBJ1-6; possible D gene TRBD1, 5 bases. Deletions cut 0 bases from V and 7 bases from J, with 7 bases between. The germline gives CDR1 SEHNR, CDR2 FQNEAQ (reference sequence). The CDR3 contains 14 residues. The CDR3 DNA follows: TGTGCCAGCAGCTTAGCGACAGAGAATTCACCCCTCCACTTT. This translates into CASSLATENSPLHF.

In its sample, this clonotype was seen many times. This rearrangement joins TRBV20-1 to TRBJ2-7, with 8 bases fitting TRBD2. Germline CDR1 is DFQATT and CDR2 is SNEGSKA (reference sequence). V was clipped by 1 base and J by 5 bases; unmatched bases: 4. CDR3 size: 13 residues. CDR3 in DNA: TGCAGTGCTAGAGGACGGGGGGGTCACGAGCAGTACTTC. It translates to CSARGRGGHEQYF.

In its sample, this clonotype was seen a few times. The chain links TRBV5-5 to TRBJ1-2, with 10 nucleotides matching TRBD1. CDR1 and CDR2 from the germline V gene are SGHKS and YYEKEE (reference sequence). Germline trimming cut 4 bases from V and 10 bases from J; bases unmatched to any gene: 10. CDR3 length: 14 amino acids. The CDR3 DNA is TGTGCCAGCAGCGTAACCGGGACAGGGGACGTCTACACCTTC. Protein sequence: CASSVTGTGDVYTF.